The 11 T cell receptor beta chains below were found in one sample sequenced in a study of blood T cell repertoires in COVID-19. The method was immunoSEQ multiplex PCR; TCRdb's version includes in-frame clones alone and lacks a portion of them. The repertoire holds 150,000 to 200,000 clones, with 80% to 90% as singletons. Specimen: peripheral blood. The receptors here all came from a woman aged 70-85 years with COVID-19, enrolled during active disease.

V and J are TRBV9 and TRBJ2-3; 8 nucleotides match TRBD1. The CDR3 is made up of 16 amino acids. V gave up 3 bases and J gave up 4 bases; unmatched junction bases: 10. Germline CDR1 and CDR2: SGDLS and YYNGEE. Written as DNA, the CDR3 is TGTGCCAGCAGCGGACCTCAGGGGGCAGGCGCAGATACGCAGTATTTT. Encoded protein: CASSGPQGAGADTQYF.

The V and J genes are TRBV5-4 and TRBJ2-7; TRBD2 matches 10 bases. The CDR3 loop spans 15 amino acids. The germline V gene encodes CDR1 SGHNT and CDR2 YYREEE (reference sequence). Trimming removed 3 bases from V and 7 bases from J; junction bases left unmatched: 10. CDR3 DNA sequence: TGTGCCAGCAGCTCGGCCAGACTAGCGGGTAGTGAGCAGTACTTC. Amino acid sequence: CASSSARLAGSEQYF. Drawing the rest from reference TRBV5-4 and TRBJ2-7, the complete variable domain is ETGVTQSPTHLIKTRGQQVTLRCSSQSGHNTVSWYQQALGQGPQFIFQYYREEENGRGNFPPRFSGLQFPNYSSELNVNALELDDSALYLCASSSARLAGSEQYFGPGTRLTVT.

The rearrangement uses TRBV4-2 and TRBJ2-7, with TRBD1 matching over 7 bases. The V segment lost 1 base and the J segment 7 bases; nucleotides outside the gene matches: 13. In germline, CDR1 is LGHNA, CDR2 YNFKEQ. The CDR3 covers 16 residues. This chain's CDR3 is CASSQAAGGSQGEQYF. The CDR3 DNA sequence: TGTGCCAGCAGCCAAGCGGCAGGGGGTAGCCAGGGAGAGCAGTACTTC.

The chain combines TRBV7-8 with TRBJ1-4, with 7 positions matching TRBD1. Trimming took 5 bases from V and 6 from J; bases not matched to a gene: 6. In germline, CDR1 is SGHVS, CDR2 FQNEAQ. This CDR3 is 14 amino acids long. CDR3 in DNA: TGTGCCAGCAGCCCCTCCCAGGGGGATGAAAAACTGTTTTTT. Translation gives CASSPSQGDEKLFF.

The CDR3 coding sequence is TGTGCCAGCTCCTCTTATAAAGGTGAGGGCAATCAGCCCCAGCATTTT. Translating gives CASSSYKGEGNQPQHF. The chain links TRBV27 to TRBJ1-5; D uncertain. V was cut by 8 bases and J by 2 bases, with 19 bases left in between. There are 16 residues in the CDR3. Germline values: CDR1 MNHEY, CDR2 SMNVEV (reference sequence).

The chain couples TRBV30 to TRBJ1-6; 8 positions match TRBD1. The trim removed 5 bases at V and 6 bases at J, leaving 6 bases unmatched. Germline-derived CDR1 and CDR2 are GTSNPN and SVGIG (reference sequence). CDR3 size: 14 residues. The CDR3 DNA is TGTGCCTGGGCGGGGACAGGCCGTAATTCACCCCTCCACTTT. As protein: CAWAGTGRNSPLHF.

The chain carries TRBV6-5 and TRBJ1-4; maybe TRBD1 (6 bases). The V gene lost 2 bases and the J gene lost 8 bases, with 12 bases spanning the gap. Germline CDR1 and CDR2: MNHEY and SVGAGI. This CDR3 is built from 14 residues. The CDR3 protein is CASSYRGRGEKLFF. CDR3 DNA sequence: TGTGCCAGCAGTTACAGGGGGAGAGGGGAAAAACTGTTTTTT.

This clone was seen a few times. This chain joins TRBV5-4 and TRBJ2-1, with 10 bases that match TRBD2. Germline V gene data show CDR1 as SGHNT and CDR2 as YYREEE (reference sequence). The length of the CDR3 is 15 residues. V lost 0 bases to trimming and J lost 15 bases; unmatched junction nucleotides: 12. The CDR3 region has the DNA TGTGCCAGCAGCTTGGAACCCTCGAGCGGGAGGGCCTGGTTCTTC. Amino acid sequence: CASSLEPSSGRAWFF.

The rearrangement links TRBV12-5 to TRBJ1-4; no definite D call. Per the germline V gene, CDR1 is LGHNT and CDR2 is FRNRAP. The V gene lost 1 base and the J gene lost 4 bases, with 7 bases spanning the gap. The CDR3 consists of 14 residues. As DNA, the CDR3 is TGTGCTAGTGGTTTGGGACACGTTAATGAAAAACTGTTTTTT. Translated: CASGLGHVNEKLFF. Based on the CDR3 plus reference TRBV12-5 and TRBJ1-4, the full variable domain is DARVTQTPRHKVTEMGQEVTMRCQPILGHNTVFWYRQTMMQGLELLAYFRNRAPLDDSGMPKDRFSAEMPDATLATLKIQPSEPRDSAVYFCASGLGHVNEKLFFGSGTQLSVL.

CDR3 in DNA: TGCGCCAGCAGCTTGGAGGGACAGGCAACCGGGGAGCTGTTTTTT. Its translation: CASSLEGQATGELFF. The chain couples TRBV5-1 to TRBJ2-2; 8 bases are a match to TRBD1. The CDR3 totals 15 residues. CDR1 SGHRS and CDR2 YFSETQ come from the germline V gene. The trim removed 0 bases at V and 5 bases at J, leaving 3 bases unmatched.

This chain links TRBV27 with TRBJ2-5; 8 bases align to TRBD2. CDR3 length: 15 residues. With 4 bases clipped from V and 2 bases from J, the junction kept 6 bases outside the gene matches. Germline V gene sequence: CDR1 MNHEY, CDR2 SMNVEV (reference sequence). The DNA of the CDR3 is TGTGCCAGCAGTTCGGGGGGGAGGGGACAAGAGACCCAGTACTTC. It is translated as CASSSGGRGQETQYF.